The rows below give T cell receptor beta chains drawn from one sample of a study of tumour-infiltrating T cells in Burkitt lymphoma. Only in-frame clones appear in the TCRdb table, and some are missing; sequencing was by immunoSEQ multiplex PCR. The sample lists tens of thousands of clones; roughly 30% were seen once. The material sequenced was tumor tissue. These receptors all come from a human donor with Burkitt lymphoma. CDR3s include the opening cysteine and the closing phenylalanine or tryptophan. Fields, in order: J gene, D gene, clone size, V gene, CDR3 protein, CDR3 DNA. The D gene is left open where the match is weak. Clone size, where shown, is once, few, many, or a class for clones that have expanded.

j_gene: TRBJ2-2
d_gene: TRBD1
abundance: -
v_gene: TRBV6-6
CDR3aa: CASSPPGGTVRELFF
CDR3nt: TGTGCCAGCAGTCCTCCAGGGGGCACTGTGAGGGAGCTGTTTTTT

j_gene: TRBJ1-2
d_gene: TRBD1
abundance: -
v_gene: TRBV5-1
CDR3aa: CASSLAAGGEGGYTF
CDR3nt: TGCGCCAGCAGCTTGGCAGCAGGGGGGGAAGGTGGCTACACCTTC

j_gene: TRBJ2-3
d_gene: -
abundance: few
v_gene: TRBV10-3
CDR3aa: CAISESQWDTQYF
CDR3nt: TGTGCCATCAGTGAGTCACAATGGGATACGCAGTATTTT

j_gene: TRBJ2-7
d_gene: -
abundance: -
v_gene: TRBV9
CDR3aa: CASSVGGGFVEQYF
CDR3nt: TGTGCCAGCAGCGTCGGCGGGGGCTTTGTCGAGCAGTACTTC

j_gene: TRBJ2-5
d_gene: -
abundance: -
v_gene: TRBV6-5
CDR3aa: CASSVGETQYF
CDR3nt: TGTGCCAGCAGTGTGGGGGAGACCCAGTACTTC

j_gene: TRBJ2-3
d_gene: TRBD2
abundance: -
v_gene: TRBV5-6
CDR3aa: CASSSRGGLSTDTQYF
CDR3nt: TGTGCCAGCAGCTCGCGGGGGGGTCTTAGCACAGATACGCAGTATTTT

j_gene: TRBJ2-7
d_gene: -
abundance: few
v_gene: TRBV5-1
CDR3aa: CASSLIDGTYEQYF
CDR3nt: TGCGCCAGCAGCTTGATTGACGGAACCTACGAGCAGTACTTC

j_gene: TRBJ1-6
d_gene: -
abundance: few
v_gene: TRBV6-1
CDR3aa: CASSDPTGSSYNSPLHF
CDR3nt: TGTGCCAGCAGTGATCCCACAGGTAGCTCCTATAATTCACCCCTCCACTTT

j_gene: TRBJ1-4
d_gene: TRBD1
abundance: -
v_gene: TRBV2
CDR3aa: CASSVQGTNEKLFF
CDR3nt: TGTGCCAGCAGTGTACAGGGGACTAATGAAAAACTGTTTTTT

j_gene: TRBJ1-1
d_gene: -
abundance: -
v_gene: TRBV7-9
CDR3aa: CASSSSGARTEAFF
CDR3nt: TGTGCCAGCAGCTCTTCTGGAGCCCGAACTGAAGCTTTCTTT

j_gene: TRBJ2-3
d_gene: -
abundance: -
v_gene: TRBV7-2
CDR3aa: CASSLVAFTDTQYF
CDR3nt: TGTGCCAGCAGCTTAGTAGCGTTCACAGATACGCAGTATTTT

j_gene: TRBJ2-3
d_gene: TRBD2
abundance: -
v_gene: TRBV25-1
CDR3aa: CASTQGGRGRRATQYF
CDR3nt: TGTGCCAGCACCCAGGGCGGGAGGGGTCGGAGAGCTACGCAGTATTTT

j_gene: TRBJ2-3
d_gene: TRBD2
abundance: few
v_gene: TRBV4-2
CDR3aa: CASALAGSTDTQYF
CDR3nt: TGTGCCAGCGCGCTAGCGGGGTCCACAGATACGCAGTATTTT

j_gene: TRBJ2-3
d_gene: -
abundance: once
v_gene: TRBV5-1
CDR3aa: CASSPAVSASTDTQYF
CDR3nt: TGCGCCAGCAGCCCAGCCGTATCGGCAAGCACAGATACGCAGTATTTT

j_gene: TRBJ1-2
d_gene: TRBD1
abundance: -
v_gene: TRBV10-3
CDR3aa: CAISGQGADYGYTF
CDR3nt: TGTGCCATCAGTGGACAGGGGGCGGACTATGGCTACACCTTC

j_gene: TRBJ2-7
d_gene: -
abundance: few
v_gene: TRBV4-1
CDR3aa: CASSQGYRAYEQYF
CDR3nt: TGCGCCAGCAGCCAAGGATACAGGGCGTACGAGCAGTACTTC

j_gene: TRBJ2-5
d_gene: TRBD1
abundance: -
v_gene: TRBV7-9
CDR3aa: CASSADRVLQETQYF
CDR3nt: TGTGCCAGCAGCGCGGACAGGGTGCTTCAAGAGACCCAGTACTTC

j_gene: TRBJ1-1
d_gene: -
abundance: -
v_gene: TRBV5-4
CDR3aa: CASSSGGQGKPGAFF
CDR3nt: TGTGCCAGCAGCTCAGGCGGTCAGGGGAAACCTGGAGCTTTCTTT

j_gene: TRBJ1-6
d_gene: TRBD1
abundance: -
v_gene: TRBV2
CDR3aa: CASRTAKQGIDTPLHF
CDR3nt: TGTGCTAGTCGAACCGCAAAACAGGGGATCGATACACCCCTCCACTTT

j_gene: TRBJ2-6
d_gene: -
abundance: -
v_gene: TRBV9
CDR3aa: CASSNGGNSGANVLTF
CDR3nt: TGTGCCAGCAGCAACGGTGGGAACTCTGGGGCCAACGTCCTGACTTTC

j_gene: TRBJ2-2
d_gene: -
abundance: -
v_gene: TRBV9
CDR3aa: CASSAIHRAANTGELFF
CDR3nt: TGTGCCAGCAGCGCCATCCACAGGGCCGCGAACACCGGGGAGCTGTTTTTT

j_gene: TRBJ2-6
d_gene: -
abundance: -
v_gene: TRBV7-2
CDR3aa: CASGAGANVLTF
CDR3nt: TGTGCCAGTGGGGCCGGGGCCAACGTCCTGACTTTC